This T cell receptor (beta chain) was retrieved from a study of T cells in Graves' hyperthyroidism and ophthalmopathy. Study context: Initial diagnosis, before any treatment, was when peripheral blood was collected. The study's findings and limits: Ophthalmopathy got predicted by the model a median around six months before its onset.

Hyperthyroidism, newly diagnosed and lasting under 2 months, affected patients aged 18 to 65. Using more than 8 ml of fresh peripheral blood, PBMCs were prepared. This clonotype was seen a few times. Its antigen is as yet unknown. What was amplified from RNA transcripts were TCR beta CDR3 regions. The study used the HTBI primer set for a first-round RT-PCR of the TCR CDR3. TCRdb re-derived calls from the multiplex PCR reads in MiXCR, one entry per CDR3 protein. Here the sample spans 700,000 to 850,000 distinct CDR3 sequences, about 35% being singletons. Sequenced material: blood. The TCR originated in a woman in her thirties or forties with Graves' hyperthyroidism.

In DNA form, the CDR3 reads TGTGCCAGCGGAGCGGGGCAGGGGGGGTTTGATGAAAAACTGTTTTTT. As protein: CASGAGQGGFDEKLFF. The chain employs TRBV7-9 and TRBJ1-4, with 7 bases fitting TRBD1. Germline trimming cut 8 bases from V and 6 bases from J; bases unmatched to any gene: 15. Germline V gene data show CDR1 as SEHNR and CDR2 as FQNEAQ (reference sequence). The CDR3 sequence is 16 residues long.